This T cell receptor beta chain is drawn from a study of OX40 agonist ivuxolimab in advanced cancers. At the level of the study: Cohort: about 80% men, mean age around 60, aged about 20 to 80.

TCRdb's copy holds only in-frame clones and misses some; the assay was immunoSEQ multiplex PCR. The sample lists roughly 41,000 clones; just under 85% were seen once. CDR1 SGHNT and CDR2 YYREEE come from the germline V gene (reference sequence). The germline V and J ends were trimmed by 4 bases and 7 bases, with 15 bases remaining between them. The CDR3 consists of 14 residues. The material sequenced was CD4+ or CD8+ T cells sorted from blood, taken in a trial of the OX40 agonist ivuxolimab. This clonotype was obtained from an adult with an advanced solid tumor such as melanoma, head and neck, liver or kidney cancer. The chain employs TRBV5-4 and TRBJ1-3, with TRBD1 as a possible D gene (5 bases). Written as DNA, the CDR3 is TGTGCCAGCAGCATTGACAGAGTAAAGAACACCATATATTTT. It encodes CASSIDRVKNTIYF. The full variable domain, with the rest looked up from reference TRBV5-4 and TRBJ1-3, is ETGVTQSPTHLIKTRGQQVTLRCSSQSGHNTVSWYQQALGQGPQFIFQYYREEENGRGNFPPRFSGLQFPNYSSELNVNALELDDSALYLCASSIDRVKNTIYFGEGSWLTVV.